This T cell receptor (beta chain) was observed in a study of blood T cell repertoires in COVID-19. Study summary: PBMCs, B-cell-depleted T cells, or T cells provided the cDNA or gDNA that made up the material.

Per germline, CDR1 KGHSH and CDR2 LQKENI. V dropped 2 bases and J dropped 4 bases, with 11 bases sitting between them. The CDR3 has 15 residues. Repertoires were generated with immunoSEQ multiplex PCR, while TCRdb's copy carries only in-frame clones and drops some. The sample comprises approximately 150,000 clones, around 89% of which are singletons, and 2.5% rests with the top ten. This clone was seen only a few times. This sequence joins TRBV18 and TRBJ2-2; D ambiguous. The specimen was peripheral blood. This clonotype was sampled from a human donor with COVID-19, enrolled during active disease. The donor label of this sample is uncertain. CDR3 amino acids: CASSPRTSPTGELFF. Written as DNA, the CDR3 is TGTGCCAGCTCACCAAGAACATCGCCCACCGGGGAGCTGTTTTTT.